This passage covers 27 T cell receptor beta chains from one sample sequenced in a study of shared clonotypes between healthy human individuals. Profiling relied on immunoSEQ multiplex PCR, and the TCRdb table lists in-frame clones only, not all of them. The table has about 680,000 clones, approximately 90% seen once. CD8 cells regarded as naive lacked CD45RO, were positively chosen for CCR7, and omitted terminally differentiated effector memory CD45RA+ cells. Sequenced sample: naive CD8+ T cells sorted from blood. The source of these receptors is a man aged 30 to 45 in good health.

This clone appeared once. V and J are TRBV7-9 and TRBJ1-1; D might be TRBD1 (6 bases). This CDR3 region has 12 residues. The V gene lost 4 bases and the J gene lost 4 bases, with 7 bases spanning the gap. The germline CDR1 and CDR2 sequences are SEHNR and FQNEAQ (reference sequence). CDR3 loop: CASSWGATEAFF. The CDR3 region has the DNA TGTGCCAGCAGCTGGGGGGCCACTGAAGCTTTCTTT.

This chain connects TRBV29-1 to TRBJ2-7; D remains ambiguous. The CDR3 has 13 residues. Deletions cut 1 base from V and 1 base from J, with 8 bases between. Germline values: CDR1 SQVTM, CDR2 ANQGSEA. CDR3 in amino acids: CSVEGEKSYEQYF. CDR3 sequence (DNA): TGCAGCGTTGAAGGTGAGAAGTCCTACGAGCAGTACTTC.

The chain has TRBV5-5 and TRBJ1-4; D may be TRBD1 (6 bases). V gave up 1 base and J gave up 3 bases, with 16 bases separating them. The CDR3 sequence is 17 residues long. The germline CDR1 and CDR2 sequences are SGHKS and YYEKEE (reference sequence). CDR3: CASSLLGHQRSNEKLFF. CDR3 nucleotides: TGTGCCAGCAGCTTGCTGGGACACCAAAGGTCTAATGAAAAACTGTTTTTT. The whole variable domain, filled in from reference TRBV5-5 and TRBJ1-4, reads DAGVTQSPTHLIKTRGQQVTLRCSPISGHKSVSWYQQVLGQGPQFIFQYYEKEERGRGNFPDRFSARQFPNYSSELNVNALLLGDSALYLCASSLLGHQRSNEKLFFGSGTQLSVL.

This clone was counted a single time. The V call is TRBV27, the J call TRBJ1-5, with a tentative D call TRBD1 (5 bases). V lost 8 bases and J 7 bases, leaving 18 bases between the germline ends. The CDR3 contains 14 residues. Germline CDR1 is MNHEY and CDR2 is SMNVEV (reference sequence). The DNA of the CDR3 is TGTGCCAGCGCACGGCGGGGGGAAGGGCAGCCCCAGCATTTT. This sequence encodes CASARRGEGQPQHF.

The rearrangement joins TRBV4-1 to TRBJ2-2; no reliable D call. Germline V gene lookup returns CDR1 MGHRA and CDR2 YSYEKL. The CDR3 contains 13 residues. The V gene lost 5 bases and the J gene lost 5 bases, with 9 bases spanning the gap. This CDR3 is CASSGTGTGELFF. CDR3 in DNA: TGCGCCAGCAGCGGTACCGGGACCGGGGAGCTGTTTTTT.

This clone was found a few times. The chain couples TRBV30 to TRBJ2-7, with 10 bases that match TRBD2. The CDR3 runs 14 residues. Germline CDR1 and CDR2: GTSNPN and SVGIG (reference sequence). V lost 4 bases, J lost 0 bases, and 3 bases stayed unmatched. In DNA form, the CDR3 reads TGTGCCTGGACGCCTAGCGGGGGCTCCTACGAGCAGTACTTC. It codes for CAWTPSGGSYEQYF.

CDR3 sequence: CASSITAKSYEQYF. In DNA form, the CDR3 reads TGTGCCAGTAGTATAACGGCTAAATCCTACGAGCAGTACTTC. This chain connects TRBV19 to TRBJ2-7; D gene ambiguous. The germline V gene encodes CDR1 LNHDA and CDR2 SQIVND (reference sequence). This CDR3 is built from 14 residues. V dropped 2 bases and J dropped 1 base, with 9 bases sitting between them.

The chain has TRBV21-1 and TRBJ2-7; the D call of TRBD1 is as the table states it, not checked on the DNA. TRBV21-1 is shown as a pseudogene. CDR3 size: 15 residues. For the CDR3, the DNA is TGTGCCAGCAGCAACCGCCCCAGACAGGGGAATGGGCAGTACTTC. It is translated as CASSNRPRQGNGQYF.

This CDR3 is CASSQELTDTQYF. As DNA, the CDR3 is TGCGCCAGCAGCCAAGAACTCACAGATACGCAGTATTTT. The genes are TRBV4-3 and TRBJ2-3; D is unresolved. This CDR3 is built from 13 residues. CDR1 LGHNA and CDR2 YSLEER come from the germline V gene. The germline V and J ends were trimmed by 0 bases and 2 bases, with 3 bases remaining between them.

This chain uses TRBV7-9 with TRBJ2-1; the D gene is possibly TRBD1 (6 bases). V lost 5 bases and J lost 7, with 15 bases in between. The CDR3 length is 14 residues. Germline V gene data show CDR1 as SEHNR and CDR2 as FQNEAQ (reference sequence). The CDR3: CASSQDITGNEQFF. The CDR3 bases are TGTGCCAGCAGCCAAGATATTACAGGGAATGAGCAGTTCTTC.

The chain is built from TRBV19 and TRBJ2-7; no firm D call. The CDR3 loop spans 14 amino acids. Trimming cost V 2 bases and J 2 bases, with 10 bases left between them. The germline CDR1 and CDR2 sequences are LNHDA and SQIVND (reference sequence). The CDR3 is CASSIRAQTYEQYF. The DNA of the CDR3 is TGTGCCAGTAGTATAAGGGCCCAGACCTACGAGCAGTACTTC.

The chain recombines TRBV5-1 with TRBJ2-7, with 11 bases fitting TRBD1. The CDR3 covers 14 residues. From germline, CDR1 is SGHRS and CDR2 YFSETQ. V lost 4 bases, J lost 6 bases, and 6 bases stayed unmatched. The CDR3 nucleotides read TGCGCCAGCAGCAAGGGACAGGGGGGAACCGAGCAGTACTTC. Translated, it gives CASSKGQGGTEQYF.

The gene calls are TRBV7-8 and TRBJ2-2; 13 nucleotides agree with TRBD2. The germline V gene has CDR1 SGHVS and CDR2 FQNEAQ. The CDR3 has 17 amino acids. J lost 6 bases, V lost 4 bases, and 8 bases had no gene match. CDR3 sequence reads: CASSSRTSGRTAGELFF. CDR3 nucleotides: TGTGCCAGCAGCTCTCGGACTAGCGGGAGAACCGCCGGGGAGCTGTTTTTT.

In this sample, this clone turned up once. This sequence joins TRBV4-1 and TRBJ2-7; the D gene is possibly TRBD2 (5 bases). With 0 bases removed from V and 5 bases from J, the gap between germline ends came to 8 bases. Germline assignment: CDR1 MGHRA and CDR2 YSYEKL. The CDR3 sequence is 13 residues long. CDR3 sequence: CASSQEEEDEQYF. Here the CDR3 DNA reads TGCGCCAGCAGCCAAGAAGAGGAGGACGAGCAGTACTTC.

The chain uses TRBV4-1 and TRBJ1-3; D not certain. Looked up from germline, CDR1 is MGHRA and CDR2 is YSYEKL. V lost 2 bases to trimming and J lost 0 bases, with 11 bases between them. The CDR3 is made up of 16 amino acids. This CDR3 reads CASSQPRMDSGNTIYF. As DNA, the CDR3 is TGCGCCAGCAGCCAACCCAGGATGGACTCTGGAAACACCATATATTTT.

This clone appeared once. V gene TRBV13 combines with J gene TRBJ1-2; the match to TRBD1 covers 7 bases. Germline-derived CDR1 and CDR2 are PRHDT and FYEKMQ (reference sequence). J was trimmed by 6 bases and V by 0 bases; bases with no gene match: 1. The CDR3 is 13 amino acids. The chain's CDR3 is CASSLGTGNGYTF. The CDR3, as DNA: TGTGCCAGCAGCTTAGGGACAGGGAATGGCTACACCTTC.

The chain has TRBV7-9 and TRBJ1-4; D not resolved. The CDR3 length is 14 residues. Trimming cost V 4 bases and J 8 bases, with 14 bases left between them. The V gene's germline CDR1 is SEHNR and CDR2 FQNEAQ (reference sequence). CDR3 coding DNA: TGTGCCAGCAGCTCGACAACGTTCTTCGAAAAACTGTTTTTT. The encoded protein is CASSSTTFFEKLFF. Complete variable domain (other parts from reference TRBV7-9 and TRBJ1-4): DTGVSQNPRHKITKRGQNVTFRCDPISEHNRLYWYRQTLGQGPEFLTYFQNEAQLEKSRLLSDRFSAERPKGSFSTLEIQRTEQGDSAMYLCASSSTTFFEKLFFGSGTQLSVL.

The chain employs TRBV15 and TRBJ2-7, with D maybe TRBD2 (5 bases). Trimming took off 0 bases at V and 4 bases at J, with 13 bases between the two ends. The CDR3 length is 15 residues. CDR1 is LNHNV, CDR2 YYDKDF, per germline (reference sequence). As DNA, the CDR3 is TGTGCCACCAGCAGAGATGCTTTTGCGGGTTACGAGCAGTACTTC. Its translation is CATSRDAFAGYEQYF.

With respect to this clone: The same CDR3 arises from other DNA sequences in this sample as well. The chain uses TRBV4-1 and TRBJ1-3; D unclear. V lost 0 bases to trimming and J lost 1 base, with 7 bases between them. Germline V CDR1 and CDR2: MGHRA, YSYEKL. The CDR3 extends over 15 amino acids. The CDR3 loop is CASSQDLGSGNTIYF. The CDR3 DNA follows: TGCGCCAGCAGCCAAGATCTCGGATCTGGAAACACCATATATTTT.

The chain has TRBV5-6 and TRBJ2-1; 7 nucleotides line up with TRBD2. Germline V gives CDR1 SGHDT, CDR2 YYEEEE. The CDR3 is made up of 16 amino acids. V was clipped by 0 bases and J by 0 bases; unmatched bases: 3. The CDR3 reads CASSLASGGSYNEQFF. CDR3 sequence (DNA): TGTGCCAGCAGCTTGGCTAGCGGAGGCTCCTACAATGAGCAGTTCTTC.

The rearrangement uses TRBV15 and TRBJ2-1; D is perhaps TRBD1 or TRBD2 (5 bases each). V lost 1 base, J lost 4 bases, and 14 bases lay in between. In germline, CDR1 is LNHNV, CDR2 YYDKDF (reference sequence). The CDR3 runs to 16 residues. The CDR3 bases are TGTGCCACCAGCAGAGTGTGGGACCTCACGTACAATGAGCAGTTCTTC. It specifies CATSRVWDLTYNEQFF.

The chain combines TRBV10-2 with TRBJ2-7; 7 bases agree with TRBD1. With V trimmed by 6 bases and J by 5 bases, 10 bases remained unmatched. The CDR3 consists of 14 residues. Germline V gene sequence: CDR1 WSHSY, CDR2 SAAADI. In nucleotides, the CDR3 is TGCGCCAGCAGAGAACCAGGGGGTTTGGACGAGCAGTACTTC. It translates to CASREPGGLDEQYF.

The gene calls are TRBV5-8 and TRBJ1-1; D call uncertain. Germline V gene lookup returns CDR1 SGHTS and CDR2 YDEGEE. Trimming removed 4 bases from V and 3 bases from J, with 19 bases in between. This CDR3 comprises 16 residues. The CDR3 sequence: CASSPSPTTDYTEAFF. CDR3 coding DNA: TGTGCCAGCAGCCCCTCCCCAACTACAGATTACACTGAAGCTTTCTTT.

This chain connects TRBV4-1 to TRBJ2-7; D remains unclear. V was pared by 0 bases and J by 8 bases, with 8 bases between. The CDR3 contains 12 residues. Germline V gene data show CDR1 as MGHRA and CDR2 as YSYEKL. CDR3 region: CASSQDQVQQYF. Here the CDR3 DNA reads TGCGCCAGCAGCCAAGATCAGGTACAGCAGTACTTC.

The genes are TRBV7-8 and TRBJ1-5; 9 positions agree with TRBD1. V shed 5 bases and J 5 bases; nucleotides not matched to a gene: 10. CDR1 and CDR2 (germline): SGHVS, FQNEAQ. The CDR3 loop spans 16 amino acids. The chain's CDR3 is CASSEPGTGLYQPQHF. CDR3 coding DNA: TGTGCCAGCAGCGAACCCGGGACAGGGCTATATCAGCCCCAGCATTTT.

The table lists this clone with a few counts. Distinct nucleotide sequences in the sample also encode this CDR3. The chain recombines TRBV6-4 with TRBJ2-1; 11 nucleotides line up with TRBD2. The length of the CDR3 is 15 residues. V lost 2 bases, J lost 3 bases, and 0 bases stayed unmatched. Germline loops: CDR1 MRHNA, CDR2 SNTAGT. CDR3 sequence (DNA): TGTGCCAGCAGTGACGGGACTAGCGGCTACAATGAGCAGTTCTTC. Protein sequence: CASSDGTSGYNEQFF.

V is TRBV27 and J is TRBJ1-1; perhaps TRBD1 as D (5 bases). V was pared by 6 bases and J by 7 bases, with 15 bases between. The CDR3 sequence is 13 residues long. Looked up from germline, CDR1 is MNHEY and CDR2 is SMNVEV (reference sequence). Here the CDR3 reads CASSPFDRDEAFF. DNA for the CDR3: TGTGCCAGCAGCCCCTTCGACAGAGATGAAGCTTTCTTT.